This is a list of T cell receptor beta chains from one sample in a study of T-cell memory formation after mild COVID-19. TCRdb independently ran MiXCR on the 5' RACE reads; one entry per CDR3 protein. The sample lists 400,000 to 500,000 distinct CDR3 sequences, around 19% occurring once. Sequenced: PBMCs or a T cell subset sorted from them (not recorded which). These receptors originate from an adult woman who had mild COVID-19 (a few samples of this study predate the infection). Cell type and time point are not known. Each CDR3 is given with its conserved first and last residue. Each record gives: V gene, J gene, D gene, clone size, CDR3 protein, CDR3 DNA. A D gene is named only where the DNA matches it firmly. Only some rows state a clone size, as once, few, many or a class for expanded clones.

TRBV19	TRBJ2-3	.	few	CASRAIPTDTQYF	TGTGCCAGTAGGGCCATCCCCACAGATACGCAGTATTTT
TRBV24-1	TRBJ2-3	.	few	CATSENRVATDTQYF	TGTGCCACCAGTGAAAACCGCGTAGCCACAGATACGCAGTATTTT
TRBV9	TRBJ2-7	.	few	CASSVADGSSYEQYF	TGTGCCAGCAGCGTAGCTGACGGGAGTTCTTACGAGCAGTACTTC
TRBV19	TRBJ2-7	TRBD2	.	CASSKGLAGGWYEQYF	TGTGCCAGTAGTAAGGGACTAGCGGGAGGTTGGTACGAGCAGTACTTC
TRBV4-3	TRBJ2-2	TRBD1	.	CASSQEGAGGTGELFF	TGCGCCAGCAGCCAAGAGGGGGCAGGGGGCACCGGGGAGCTGTTTTTT
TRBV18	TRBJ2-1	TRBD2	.	CASSKREGAYNEQFF	TGTGCCAGCTCAAAGCGGGAGGGGGCCTACAATGAGCAGTTCTTC
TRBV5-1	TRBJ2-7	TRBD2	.	CASSLYRTSGSSPYEQYF	TGCGCCAGCAGCTTGTATAGGACTAGCGGGAGCTCTCCCTACGAGCAGTACTTC
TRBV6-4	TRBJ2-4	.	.	CASSKPGTIKPIQYF	TGTGCCAGCAGTAAGCCCGGGACAATCAAACCCATTCAGTACTTC
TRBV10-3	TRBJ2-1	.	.	CAIGDSSYNEQFF	TGTGCCATCGGGGACTCATCCTACAATGAGCAGTTCTTC
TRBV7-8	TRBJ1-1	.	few	CASSLVVGRAAEAFF	TGTGCCAGCAGCTTAGTGGTCGGGCGGGCAGCTGAAGCTTTCTTT
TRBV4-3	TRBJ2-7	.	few	CASSQDGGPSYEQYF	TGCGCCAGCAGCCAAGATGGAGGACCAAGCTACGAGCAGTACTTC
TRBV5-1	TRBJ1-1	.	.	CASRMGPYTEAFF	TGCGCCAGCAGGATGGGGCCGTACACTGAAGCTTTCTTT
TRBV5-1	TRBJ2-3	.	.	CASRFSPALGRTDTQYF	TGCGCCAGCCGATTTTCACCCGCGCTGGGGCGCACAGATACGCAGTATTTT
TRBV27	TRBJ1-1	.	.	CASSKHIFRTEAFF	TGTGCCAGCTCGAAGCATATATTCCGCACTGAAGCTTTCTTT
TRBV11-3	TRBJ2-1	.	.	CASTLRGGQLGFNNEQFF	TGTGCCAGCACCCTCCGGGGGGGACAGTTGGGGTTCAACAATGAGCAGTTCTTC
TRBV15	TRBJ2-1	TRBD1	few	CATSGRGLYNEQFF	TGTGCCACCAGCGGCAGGGGGTTATACAATGAGCAGTTCTTC
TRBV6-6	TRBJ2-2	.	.	CASSALVDTGELFF	TGTGCCAGCAGCGCCCTTGTGGACACCGGGGAGCTGTTTTTT
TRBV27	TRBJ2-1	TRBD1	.	CASSKTGQASDEQFF	TGTGCCAGCAGTAAAACGGGACAGGCTTCTGATGAGCAGTTCTTC
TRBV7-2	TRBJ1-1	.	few	CASSLALTGTTEAFF	TGTGCCAGCAGCTTAGCCCTAACAGGGACCACTGAAGCTTTCTTT
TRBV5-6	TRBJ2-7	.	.	CASSYRQFYEQYF	TGTGCCAGCAGCTACCGACAGTTCTACGAGCAGTACTTC
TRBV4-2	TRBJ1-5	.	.	CASSQDQGSNQPQHF	TGTGCCAGCAGCCAAGACCAGGGCAGCAATCAGCCCCAGCATTTT
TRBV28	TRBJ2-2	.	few	CASSLITGELFF	TGTGCCAGCAGTTTGATCACCGGGGAGCTGTTTTTT
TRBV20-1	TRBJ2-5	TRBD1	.	CSADGTGVQETQYF	TGCAGTGCTGATGGGACAGGGGTACAAGAGACCCAGTACTTC
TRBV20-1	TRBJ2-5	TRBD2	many	CSATRGSGKETQYF	TGCAGTGCTACCCGTGGGAGCGGGAAGGAGACCCAGTACTTC
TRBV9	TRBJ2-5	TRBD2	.	CASSVCLAGARETQYF	TGTGCCAGCAGCGTGTGTCTAGCGGGGGCCAGGGAGACCCAGTACTTC
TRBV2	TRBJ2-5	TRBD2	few	CASRGGGAFQETQYF	TGTGCCAGCAGAGGCGGGGGGGCTTTCCAAGAGACCCAGTACTTC
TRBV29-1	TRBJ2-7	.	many	CSVRSGYYEQYF	TGCAGCGTGAGATCAGGGTACTACGAGCAGTACTTC
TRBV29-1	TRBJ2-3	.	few	CSVDRMRASTDTQYF	TGCAGCGTCGACCGGATGAGGGCGTCCACAGATACGCAGTATTTT
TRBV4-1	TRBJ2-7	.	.	CASSQGRGLYEQYF	TGCGCCAGCAGCCAGGGCCGAGGGCTCTACGAGCAGTACTTC
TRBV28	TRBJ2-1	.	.	CASSALKSSYNEQFF	TGTGCCAGCAGTGCTCTCAAAAGCTCCTACAATGAGCAGTTCTTC
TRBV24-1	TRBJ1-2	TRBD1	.	CATSDFRLGTGFYGYTF	TGTGCCACCAGTGATTTTAGGTTAGGGACAGGATTCTATGGCTACACCTTC
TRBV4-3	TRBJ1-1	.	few	CASSQDQSQYTEAFF	TGCGCCAGCAGCCAAGATCAGTCACAGTACACTGAAGCTTTCTTT
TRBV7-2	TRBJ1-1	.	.	CASSPSWGGNTEAFF	TGTGCCAGCAGCCCCAGTTGGGGGGGGAACACTGAAGCTTTCTTT
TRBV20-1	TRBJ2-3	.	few	CSASERSGSTDTQYF	TGCAGTGCTAGCGAGCGGTCTGGAAGCACAGATACGCAGTATTTT
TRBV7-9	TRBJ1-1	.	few	CASSFEGQGRTNTEAFF	TGTGCCAGCAGCTTTGAAGGGCAGGGAAGAACGAACACTGAAGCTTTCTTT
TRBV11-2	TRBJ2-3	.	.	CASSLGRVVGSGITDTQYF	TGTGCCAGCAGCTTAGGGAGGGTTGTCGGGAGCGGCATCACAGATACGCAGTATTTT
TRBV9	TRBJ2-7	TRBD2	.	CASSVVSEGGEQYF	TGTGCCAGCAGCGTAGTTTCGGAGGGAGGGGAGCAGTACTTC
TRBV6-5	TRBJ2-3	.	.	CASRPRDVGGDTQYF	TGTGCCAGCAGACCCCGGGACGTTGGGGGGGATACGCAGTATTTT
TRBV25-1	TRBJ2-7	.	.	CASTLGEYGYEQYF	TGTGCCAGCACCCTAGGGGAGTATGGCTACGAGCAGTACTTC
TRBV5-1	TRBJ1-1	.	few	CASSLYQNTEAFF	TGCGCCAGCAGCCTCTACCAGAACACTGAAGCTTTCTTT
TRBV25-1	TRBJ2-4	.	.	CASSENPGPIQYF	TGTGCCAGCAGTGAAAACCCCGGGCCCATTCAGTACTTC
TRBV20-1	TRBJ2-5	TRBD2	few	CSASGHPSGKETQYF	TGCAGTGCTAGTGGCCATCCTAGCGGAAAAGAGACCCAGTACTTC
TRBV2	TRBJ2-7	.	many	CASSGGQSDLLTQYF	TGTGCCAGCAGCGGAGGACAGTCAGACCTATTAACCCAGTACTTC
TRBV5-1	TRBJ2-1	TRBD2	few	CASSADLAGVGDEQFF	TGCGCCAGCAGCGCCGACCTAGCGGGGGTCGGGGATGAGCAGTTCTTC
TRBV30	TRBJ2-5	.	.	CAWSRARGWIAQETQYF	TGTGCCTGGTCGAGGGCCAGGGGTTGGATAGCACAAGAGACCCAGTACTTC
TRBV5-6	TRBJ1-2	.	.	CASSLEQANYGYTF	TGTGCCAGCAGCTTGGAACAGGCTAACTATGGCTACACCTTC
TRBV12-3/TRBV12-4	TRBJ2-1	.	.	CASSPTGTPTYNEQFF	TGTGCCAGCAGTCCCACCGGGACTCCCACCTACAATGAGCAGTTCTTC
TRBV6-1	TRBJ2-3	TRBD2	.	CASGTSGRPDTQYF	TGTGCCAGCGGGACTAGCGGGAGACCAGATACGCAGTATTTT
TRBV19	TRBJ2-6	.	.	CASSNHLSGANVLTF	TGTGCCAGTAGTAACCACCTCTCTGGGGCCAACGTCCTGACTTTC
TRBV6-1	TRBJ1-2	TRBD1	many	CASSDVGQGSYTF	TGTGCCAGCAGTGACGTGGGACAGGGTAGCTACACCTTC
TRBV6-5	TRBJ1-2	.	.	CASSYGSGYTF	TGTGCCAGCAGTTACGGGTCTGGCTACACCTTC
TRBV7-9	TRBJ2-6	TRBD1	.	CASSDRQGSGANVLTF	TGTGCCAGCAGCGACCGACAGGGTTCTGGGGCCAACGTCCTGACTTTC
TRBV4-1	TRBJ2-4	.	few	CASSQVGAKNIQYF	TGCGCCAGCAGCCAAGTGGGAGCCAAAAACATTCAGTACTTC
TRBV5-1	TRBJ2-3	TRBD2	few	CASSRGLAESTDTQYF	TGCGCCAGCAGTAGGGGACTAGCGGAGAGCACAGATACGCAGTATTTT
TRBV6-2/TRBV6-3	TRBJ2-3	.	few	CASSTPTRRQYF	TGTGCCAGCAGTACGCCGACCCGTCGGCAGTATTTT